The T cell receptor (beta chain) under discussion was sequenced for a study of blood T cells in healthy people across ages (dated by TCRdb to the mid-2010s). Background for the entire study: In model experiments, template switching captured roughly one uniquely barcoded TCR beta cDNA molecule for every two T cells. The study measured age-related changes in TCR beta repertoire diversity using deep sequencing normalized with unique cDNA molecular identifiers. Donors were grouped into four age groups: young (average roughly 16 years), middle-aged (about 38), aged (over 55) and long-lived (just over 80). To avoid experimental bias, donors of different ages were randomly spread across the sequencing lanes. Using the same blood draw, the study looked at two additional independent replicas of 1 million unique cDNA reads for two donors, one aged 18 to 30 and the other aged 80 or older.

Reading from cysteine to phenylalanine, the CDR3 counts 15 amino acids. The sequence is cut down to CDR3 DNA, 45 bases in frame from base 1. The germline ends are 15 bases apart after V is trimmed by 3 bases and J by 6 bases. The donors were 40 or so Caucasian individuals from Russia, aged roughly 6 to 90 years, who were systemically healthy. Each donor gave ten milliliters of peripheral blood, collected into EDTA-treated Vacutainer tubes. Ficoll-Paque density-gradient centrifugation was used to isolate PBMCs, with at least 6 million per sample. Trizol reagent was used to extract total RNA from the PBMCs, yielding at least 6 micrograms per sample. Naive CD45RAhigh/CD27high T cell percentages were measured by flow cytometry on a PBMC aliquot from every donor. This clonotype was counted between two and nine times. It lacks a known antigen. Base qualities are not provided; no much larger clone lies one nucleotide away.

Libraries were constructed by 5' RACE. The second PCR ran for roughly 7 to 11 cycles and used a J-beta primer mix along with a sample-barcoded 5' primer. A unique molecular identifier was introduced onto each TCR beta cDNA molecule by a template-switch 5' adaptor carrying 12 random nucleotides. Each sample yielded at least 2.5 million CDR3-containing paired-end reads. The Mint cDNA synthesis kit, primed by a TRBC-specific oligonucleotide, was used to synthesize first-strand cDNA from all RNA. Following uracil-DNA glycosylase treatment, all cDNA underwent a first 18-cycle PCR with the universal primers M1SS and BC2_uni_R. As for the original processing: For normalization, 1 million high-quality reads were randomly selected from each sample, with every read carrying a distinct molecular identifier. Reads sharing molecular identifiers were discarded rather than binned into consensus sequences. MiTCR, run with a Q25 quality threshold and the strictest error-elimination algorithm, handled CDR3 identification, clonotype clustering and error correction. A nonparametric unseen species model with Euler transformation was used to estimate lower-bound total TCR beta diversity. TCRdb reanalyzed the raw reads on its own, using fastp at Q25 for trimming and MiXCR for clone calling, and kept in-frame beta chains. CDR3 protein sequences are deduplicated, and each keeps its most common genes and DNA. These V and J calls are TCRdb output, not the study's own analysis. In this sample the table shows 1.8 million or so distinct CDR3 sequences, more than 35% of which occur a single time. About 23% of the sample comes from the top ten.

Study-level results and caveats: The long-lived group showed more naive CD4+ T cells, fewer expanded clones and increased TCR diversity than the aged group, suggesting age selection. Conclusive comparison of naive and antigen-experienced compartments was prevented by the profiling of bulk unsorted PBMCs. As age increased, observed TCR beta diversity per million T cells dropped in a roughly linear way, and a significant reduction was already evident by age about 40. Estimates of total diversity based on one million sequenced T cells were regarded as lower bounds and as underestimates. The CMV infection status of donors was not known, potentially confounding age-related changes in expanded clonotypes. The percentage of naive T cells measured by flow cytometry correlated strongly with observed TCR beta diversity.

The sequence derives from a human donor in good health. Recombination linked TRBV12-3 or TRBV12-4 to TRBJ1-5, with no confident D gene call. The sample was blood. The CDR3 region: CASSFIGGGRQPQHF. The nucleotide sequence is TGTGCCAGCAGTTTTATCGGCGGAGGGCGTCAGCCCCAGCATTTT.